A single sample gave rise to the 13 T cell receptor beta chains below, sequenced in a study of blood T cell repertoires in COVID-19. Produced via immunoSEQ multiplex PCR; TCRdb's table is partial and in-frame only. The sample carries more than 200,000 clones, nearly 90% recorded once. The sequencing sample was made of peripheral blood. The receptors come from a man aged 18 to 30 with active or convalescent COVID-19.

In this sample, this clone turned up once. The rearrangement links TRBV11-2 to TRBJ2-3, with 7 bases that match TRBD2. V lost 4 bases, J lost 0 bases, and 4 bases stayed unmatched. The CDR3 runs 15 residues. In germline, CDR1 is SGHAT, CDR2 FQNNGV. The DNA for the CDR3 is TGTGCCAGCAGCTCCCCGACTAGCAGCACAGATACGCAGTATTTT. Its protein product is CASSSPTSSTDTQYF.

The J gene is TRBJ2-1, the V gene TRBV28, with 7 bases matching TRBD2. J lost 5 bases, V lost 5 bases, and 12 bases had no gene match. Looked up from germline, CDR1 is MDHEN and CDR2 is SYDVKM. The CDR3 has 16 residues. This chain's CDR3 is CASSPSGSGPNNEQFF. DNA for the CDR3: TGTGCCAGCAGTCCTAGCGGTAGCGGGCCGAACAATGAGCAGTTCTTC.

The chain couples TRBV13 to TRBJ1-2; D unclear. There are 15 residues in the CDR3. Per germline, CDR1 PRHDT and CDR2 FYEKMQ (reference sequence). V lost 1 base and J 8 bases, leaving 17 bases between the germline ends. The CDR3 sequence is CASSLVGDGLGGYTF. The DNA of the CDR3 is TGTGCCAGCAGCTTAGTGGGTGACGGCCTCGGGGGCTACACCTTC. Full variable domain (remainder filled in from reference TRBV13 and TRBJ1-2): AAGVIQSPRHLIKEKRETATLKCYPIPRHDTVYWYQQGPGQDPQFLISFYEKMQSDKGSIPDRFSAQQFSDYHSELNMSSLELGDSALYFCASSLVGDGLGGYTFGSGTRLTVV.

This sequence joins TRBV19 and TRBJ1-6; the D gene is possibly TRBD1 (6 bases). CDR3 length: 14 residues. V lost 3 bases to trimming and J lost 9 bases, with 12 bases between them. The germline V gene has CDR1 LNHDA and CDR2 SQIVND (reference sequence). For the CDR3, the DNA is TGTGCCAGTAGTATCGGGGGGGCTGGTTCACCCCTCCACTTT. Protein product: CASSIGGAGSPLHF.

V usage is TRBV5-4 and J usage is TRBJ2-7; 7 bases are shared with TRBD1. This CDR3 region has 15 residues. The germline gives CDR1 SGHNT, CDR2 YYREEE (reference sequence). Germline trimming cut 3 bases from V and 1 base from J; bases unmatched to any gene: 7. CDR3 DNA sequence: TGTGCCAGCAGCTCAAAGGAACAGGGGTCCTACGAGCAGTACTTC. Amino acids: CASSSKEQGSYEQYF.

This clone was observed a few times. This chain uses TRBV5-1 with TRBJ2-7; D is ambiguous. The CDR3 covers 13 residues. The V and J ends lost 7 bases and 3 bases respectively, with 14 bases between them. The germline CDR1 and CDR2 sequences are SGHRS and YFSETQ. CDR3 in amino acids: CASSAASDYEQYF. The CDR3, as DNA: TGCGCCAGCTCCGCCGCCTCAGACTACGAGCAGTACTTC.

This rearrangement joins TRBV9 to TRBJ2-4; tentatively, D is TRBD2 (5 bases). The CDR3 has 17 amino acids. Germline CDR1 SGDLS, CDR2 YYNGEE. Deletions cut 0 bases from V and 0 bases from J, with 13 bases between. CDR3 protein: CASSVDPTGGAKNIQYF. In nucleotides, the CDR3 is TGTGCCAGCAGCGTAGATCCCACCGGAGGAGCCAAAAACATTCAGTACTTC.

V usage is TRBV28 and J usage is TRBJ2-7, with 7 bases lining up with TRBD2. The CDR3 has 15 amino acids. The ends lost 3 bases at V and 3 bases at J; junction bases unmatched: 8. CDR1 is MDHEN and CDR2 is SYDVKM in the germline V gene. CDR3 in amino acids: CASSFQGRGGYEQYF. The DNA for the CDR3 is TGTGCCAGCAGTTTTCAAGGGAGGGGAGGCTACGAGCAGTACTTC.

Here the CDR3 reads CAISLGSSGSTDTQYF. In DNA, the CDR3 is TGTGCCATCAGTCTGGGTAGTAGCGGGAGTACAGATACGCAGTATTTT. The genes are TRBV10-3 and TRBJ2-3; 9 bases align to TRBD2. Germline-derived CDR1 and CDR2 are ENHRY and SYGVKD. This CDR3 is 16 amino acids long. Trimming cost V 5 bases and J 3 bases; bases outside gene matches: 9.

This chain links TRBV28 with TRBJ1-4; tentatively, D is TRBD1 (6 bases). CDR1 is MDHEN, CDR2 SYDVKM, per germline. There are 13 residues in the CDR3. V was shortened by 5 bases and J by 8 bases, with 12 bases between the two germline ends. CDR3 sequence reads: CASSRVGAEKLFF. The CDR3 DNA follows: TGTGCCAGCAGTAGGGTGGGGGCAGAAAAACTGTTTTTT.

Only a few counts were recorded for this clone. V is TRBV14 and J is TRBJ1-4, with D uncertain. This CDR3 spans 16 amino acids. V shed 0 bases and J shed 8 bases, with 16 bases lying between them. The germline V gene encodes CDR1 SGHDN and CDR2 FVKESK. The CDR3 DNA follows: TGTGCCAGCAGCCAAGATAGCGGGCCGGCGGCCGAAAAACTGTTTTTT. Translation gives CASSQDSGPAAEKLFF.

The chain carries TRBV12-3 or TRBV12-4 and TRBJ1-2; D unclear. Trimming cost V 6 bases and J 4 bases, with 9 bases left between them. The CDR3 contains 12 residues. CDR3 in amino acids: CASSLPGYGYTF. CDR3 nucleotide sequence: TGTGCCAGCAGCCTCCCAGGCTATGGCTACACCTTC.

J is TRBJ2-3 and V is TRBV27, with D hard to call. CDR3 size: 13 residues. Trimming pared 3 bases from V and 4 bases from J, leaving 8 bases between. Germline-derived CDR1 and CDR2 are MNHEY and SMNVEV (reference sequence). Here the CDR3 DNA reads TGTGCCAGCAGTTTCTTGTCCGCAGATACGCAGTATTTT. It yields the protein CASSFLSADTQYF.